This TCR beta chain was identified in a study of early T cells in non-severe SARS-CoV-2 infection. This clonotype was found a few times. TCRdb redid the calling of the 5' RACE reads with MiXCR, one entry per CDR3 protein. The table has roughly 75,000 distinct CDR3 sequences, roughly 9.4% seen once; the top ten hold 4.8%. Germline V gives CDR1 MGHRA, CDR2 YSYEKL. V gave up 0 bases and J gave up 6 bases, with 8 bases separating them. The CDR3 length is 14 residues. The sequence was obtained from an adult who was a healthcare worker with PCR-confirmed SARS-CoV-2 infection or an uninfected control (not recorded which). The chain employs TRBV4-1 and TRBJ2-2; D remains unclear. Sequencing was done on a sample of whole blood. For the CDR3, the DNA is TGCGCCAGCAGCCAAGATCGAGTACCCGGGGAGCTGTTTTTT. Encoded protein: CASSQDRVPGELFF.